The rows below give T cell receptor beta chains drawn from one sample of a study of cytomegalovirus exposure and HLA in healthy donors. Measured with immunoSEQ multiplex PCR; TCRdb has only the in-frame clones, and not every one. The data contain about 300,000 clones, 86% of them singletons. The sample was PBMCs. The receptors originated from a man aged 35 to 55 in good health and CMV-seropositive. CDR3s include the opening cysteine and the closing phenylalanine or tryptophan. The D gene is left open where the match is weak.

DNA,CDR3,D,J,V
TGTGCCAGCAGCTTAGACAAGGGCCTAGCGGGAAACACCGGGGAGCTGTTTTTT,CASSLDKGLAGNTGELFF,TRBD2,TRBJ2-2,TRBV7-8
TGTGCCAGCAGCTTAGCTACTAGCGGGAGCCGGGAGACCCAGTACTTC,CASSLATSGSRETQYF,TRBD2,TRBJ2-5,TRBV7-2
TGTGCCAGTAGTGCTACCGACAGTAGCACAGATACGCAGTATTTT,CASSATDSSTDTQYF,NA,TRBJ2-3,TRBV19
TGTGCCAGTAGTATAGGGGGGGGACTAGCCTACAATGAGCAGTTCTTC,CASSIGGGLAYNEQFF,TRBD2,TRBJ2-1,TRBV19
TGTGCCAGTAGTCCCGGCCCGGGGAAGGATCAGCCCCAGCATTTT,CASSPGPGKDQPQHF,NA,TRBJ1-5,TRBV19
TGTGCCAGCAGCTTACGTCGGGGTAGCACAGATACGCAGTATTTT,CASSLRRGSTDTQYF,NA,TRBJ2-3,TRBV11-1
TGTGCCAGCAGCCGCTGGGTGGGAGCCCCGAACACCGGGGAGCTGTTTTTT,CASSRWVGAPNTGELFF,NA,TRBJ2-2,TRBV7-9
TGCAGCGTAACGACAGGTTACTATGGCTACACCTTC,CSVTTGYYGYTF,NA,TRBJ1-2,TRBV29-1
TGTGCCAGCAGGGCTCCTCGGGGCTTGCGGGAGACCTCCTACAATGAGCAGTTCTTC,CASRAPRGLRETSYNEQFF,TRBD2,TRBJ2-1,TRBV2
TGTGCCAGCTCACCAGGTCCGGGATGGAACTATGGCTACACCTTC,CASSPGPGWNYGYTF,NA,TRBJ1-2,TRBV18
TGTGCCAGCAGCGCGGACAGGAACTATGGCTACACCTTC,CASSADRNYGYTF,TRBD1,TRBJ1-2,TRBV2
TGTGCCAGCAGCCCCCAGGGGAATGAGCAGTTCTTC,CASSPQGNEQFF,NA,TRBJ2-1,TRBV5-4
TGCGCCAGCAGCCAAGATCCCACTAGCGGGACAGATGAGCAGTTCTTC,CASSQDPTSGTDEQFF,TRBD2,TRBJ2-1,TRBV4-1